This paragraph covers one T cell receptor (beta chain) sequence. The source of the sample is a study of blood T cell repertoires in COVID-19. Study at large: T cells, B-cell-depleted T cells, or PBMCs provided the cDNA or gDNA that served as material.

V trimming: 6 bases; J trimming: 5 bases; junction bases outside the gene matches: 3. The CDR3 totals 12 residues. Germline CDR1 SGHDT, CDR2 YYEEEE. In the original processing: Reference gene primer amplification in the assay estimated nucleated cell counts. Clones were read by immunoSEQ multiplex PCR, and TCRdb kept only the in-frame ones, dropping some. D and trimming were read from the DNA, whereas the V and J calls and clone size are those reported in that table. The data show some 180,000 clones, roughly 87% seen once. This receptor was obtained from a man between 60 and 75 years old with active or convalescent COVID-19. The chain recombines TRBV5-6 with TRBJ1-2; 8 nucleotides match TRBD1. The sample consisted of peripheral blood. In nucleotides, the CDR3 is TGTGCCAGCACCGACAGGGGATATGGCTACACCTTC. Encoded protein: CASTDRGYGYTF. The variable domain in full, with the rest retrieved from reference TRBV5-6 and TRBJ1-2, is DAGVTQSPTHLIKTRGQQVTLRCSPKSGHDTVSWYQQALGQGPQFIFQYYEEEERQRGNFPDRFSGHQFPNYSSELNVNALLLGDSALYLCASTDRGYGYTFGSGTRLTVV.